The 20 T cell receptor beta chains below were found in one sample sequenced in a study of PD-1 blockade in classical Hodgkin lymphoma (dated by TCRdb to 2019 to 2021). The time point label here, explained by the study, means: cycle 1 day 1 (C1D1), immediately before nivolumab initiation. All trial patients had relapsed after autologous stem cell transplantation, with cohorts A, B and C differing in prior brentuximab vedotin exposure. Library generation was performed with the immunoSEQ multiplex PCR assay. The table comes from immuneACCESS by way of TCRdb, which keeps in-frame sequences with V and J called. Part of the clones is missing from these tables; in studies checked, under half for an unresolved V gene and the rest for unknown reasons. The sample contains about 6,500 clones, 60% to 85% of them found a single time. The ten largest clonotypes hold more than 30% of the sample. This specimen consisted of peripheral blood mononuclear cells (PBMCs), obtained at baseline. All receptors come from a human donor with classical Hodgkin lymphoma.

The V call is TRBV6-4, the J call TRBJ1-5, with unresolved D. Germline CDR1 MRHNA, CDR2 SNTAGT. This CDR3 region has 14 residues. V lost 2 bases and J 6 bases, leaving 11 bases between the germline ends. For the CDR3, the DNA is TGTGCCAGCAGTGACGCGGCAGATTTTCAGCCCCAGCATTTT. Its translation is CASSDAADFQPQHF.

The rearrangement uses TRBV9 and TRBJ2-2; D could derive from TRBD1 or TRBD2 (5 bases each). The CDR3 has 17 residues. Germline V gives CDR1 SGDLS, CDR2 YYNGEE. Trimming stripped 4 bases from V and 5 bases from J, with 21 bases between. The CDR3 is CASSTDRFGGWTGELFF. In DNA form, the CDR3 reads TGTGCCAGCAGCACAGACAGATTTGGGGGATGGACCGGGGAGCTGTTTTTT.

The DNA for the CDR3 is TGTGCCAGCAATCTAAGGGGGTCTGGTACTGAAGCTTTCTTT. It translates to CASNLRGSGTEAFF. This chain links TRBV5-4 with TRBJ1-1; perhaps TRBD1 as D (6 bases). The CDR3 has 14 residues. V lost 6 bases, J lost 5 bases, and 17 bases lay in between. The germline V gene encodes CDR1 SGHNT and CDR2 YYREEE (reference sequence).

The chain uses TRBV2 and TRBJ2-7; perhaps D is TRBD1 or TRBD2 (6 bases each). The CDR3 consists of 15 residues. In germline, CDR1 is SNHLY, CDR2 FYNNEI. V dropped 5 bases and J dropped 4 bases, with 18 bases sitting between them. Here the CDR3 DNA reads TGTGCCAGCAGTAGGGCGGAGGGACAACGATACGAGCAGTACTTC. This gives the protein CASSRAEGQRYEQYF.

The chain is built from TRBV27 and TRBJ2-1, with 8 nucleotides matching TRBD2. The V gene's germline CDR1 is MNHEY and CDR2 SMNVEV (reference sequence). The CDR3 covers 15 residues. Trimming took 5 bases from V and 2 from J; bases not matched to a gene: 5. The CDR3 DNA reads TGTGCCAGCAGTCAAACTAGCGGAGCCTACAATGAGCAGTTCTTC. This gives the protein CASSQTSGAYNEQFF.

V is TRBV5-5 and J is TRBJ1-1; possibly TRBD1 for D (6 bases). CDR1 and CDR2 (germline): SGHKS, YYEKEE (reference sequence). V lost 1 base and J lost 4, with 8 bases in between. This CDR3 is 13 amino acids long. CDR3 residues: CASSLTGITEAFF. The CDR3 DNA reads TGTGCCAGCAGCTTGACAGGGATCACTGAAGCTTTCTTT.

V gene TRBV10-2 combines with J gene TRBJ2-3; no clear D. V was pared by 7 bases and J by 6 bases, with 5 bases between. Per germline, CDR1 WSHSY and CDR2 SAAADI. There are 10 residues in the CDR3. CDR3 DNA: TGCGCCAGCAATGGCGATACGCAGTATTTT. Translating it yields CASNGDTQYF.

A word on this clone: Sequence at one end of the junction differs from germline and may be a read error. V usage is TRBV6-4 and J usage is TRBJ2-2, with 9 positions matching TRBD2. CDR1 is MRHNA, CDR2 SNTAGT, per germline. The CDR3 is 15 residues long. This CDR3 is CASSEASGNAGELFF. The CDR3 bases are TGTGCCAGCAGTGAGGCTAGCGGGAACGCCGGGGAGCTGTTTTTT.

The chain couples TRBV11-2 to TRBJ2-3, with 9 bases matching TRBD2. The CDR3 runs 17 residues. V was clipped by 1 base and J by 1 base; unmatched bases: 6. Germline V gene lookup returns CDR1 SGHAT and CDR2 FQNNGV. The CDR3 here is CASSLGAGGMGTDTQYF. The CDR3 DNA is TGTGCCAGCAGCTTAGGAGCGGGAGGCATGGGCACAGATACGCAGTATTTT.

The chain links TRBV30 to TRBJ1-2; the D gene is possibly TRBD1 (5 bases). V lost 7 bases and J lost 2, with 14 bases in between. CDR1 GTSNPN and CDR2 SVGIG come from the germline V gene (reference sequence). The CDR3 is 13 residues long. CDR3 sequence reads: CASKPGLNYGYTF. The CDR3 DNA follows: TGTGCCTCAAAGCCGGGACTCAACTATGGCTACACCTTC.

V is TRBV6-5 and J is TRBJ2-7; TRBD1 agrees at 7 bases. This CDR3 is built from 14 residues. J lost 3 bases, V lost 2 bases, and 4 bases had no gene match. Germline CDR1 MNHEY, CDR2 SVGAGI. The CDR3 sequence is CASSYRDSLYEQYF. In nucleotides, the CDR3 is TGTGCCAGCAGTTACCGGGACAGCCTCTACGAGCAGTACTTC.

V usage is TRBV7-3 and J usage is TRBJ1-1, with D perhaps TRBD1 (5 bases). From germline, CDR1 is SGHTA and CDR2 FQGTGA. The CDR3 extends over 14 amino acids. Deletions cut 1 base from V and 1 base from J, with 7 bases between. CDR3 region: CASSLIGQNTEAFF. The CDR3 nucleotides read TGTGCCAGCAGCTTAATTGGACAGAACACTGAAGCTTTCTTT.

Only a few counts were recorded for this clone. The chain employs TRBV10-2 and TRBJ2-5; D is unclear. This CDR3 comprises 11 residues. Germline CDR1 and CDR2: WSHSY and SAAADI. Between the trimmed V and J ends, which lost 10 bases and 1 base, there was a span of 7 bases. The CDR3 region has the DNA TGCGCCACACAGCTCCAAGAGACCCAGTACTTC. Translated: CATQLQETQYF.

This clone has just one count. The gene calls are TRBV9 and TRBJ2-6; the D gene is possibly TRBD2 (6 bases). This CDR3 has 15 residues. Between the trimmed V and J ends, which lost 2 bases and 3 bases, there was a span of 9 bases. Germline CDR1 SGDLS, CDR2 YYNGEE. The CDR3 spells CASSVGGIGANVLTF. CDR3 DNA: TGTGCCAGCAGCGTCGGGGGAATTGGGGCCAACGTCCTGACTTTC.

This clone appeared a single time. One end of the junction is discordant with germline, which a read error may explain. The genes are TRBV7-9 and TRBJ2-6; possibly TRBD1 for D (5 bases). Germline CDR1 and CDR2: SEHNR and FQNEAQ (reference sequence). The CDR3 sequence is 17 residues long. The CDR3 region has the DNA TGTGCCAGCAGCTTAGGGTTTTCGGGCTCTGGGGCCAACGTCCCGACTTTC. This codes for CASSLGFSGSGANVPTF. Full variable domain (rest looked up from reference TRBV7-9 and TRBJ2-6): DTGVSQNPRHKITKRGQNVTFRCDPISEHNRLYWYRQTLGQGPEFLTYFQNEAQLEKSRLLSDRFSAERPKGSFSTLEIQRTEQGDSAMYLCASSLGFSGSGANVPTFGAGSRLTVL.

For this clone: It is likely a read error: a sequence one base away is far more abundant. The CDR3 bases are TGTGCCAGCAGCGGCATGGCGGGAGGGCCCAGGAGCGAGACCCAGTACTTC. Translated: CASSGMAGGPRSETQYF. V usage is TRBV4-2 and J usage is TRBJ2-5, with 9 bases aligning to TRBD2. The ends lost 5 bases at V and 5 bases at J; junction bases unmatched: 15. Germline CDR1 LGHNA, CDR2 YNFKEQ. CDR3 size: 17 residues.

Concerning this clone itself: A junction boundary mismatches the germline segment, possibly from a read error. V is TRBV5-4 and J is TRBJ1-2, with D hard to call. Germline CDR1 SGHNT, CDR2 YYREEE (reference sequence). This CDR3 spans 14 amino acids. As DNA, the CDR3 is TGTGCCGGCAGCCCCAACTTGGGTGGCTATGGCTACACCTTC. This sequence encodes CAGSPNLGGYGYTF.

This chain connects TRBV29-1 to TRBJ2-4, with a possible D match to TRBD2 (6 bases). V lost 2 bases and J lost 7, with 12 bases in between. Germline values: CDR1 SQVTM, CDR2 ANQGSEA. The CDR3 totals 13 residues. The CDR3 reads CSVELGGRNIQYF. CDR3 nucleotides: TGCAGCGTTGAATTGGGGGGTAGGAACATTCAGTACTTC.

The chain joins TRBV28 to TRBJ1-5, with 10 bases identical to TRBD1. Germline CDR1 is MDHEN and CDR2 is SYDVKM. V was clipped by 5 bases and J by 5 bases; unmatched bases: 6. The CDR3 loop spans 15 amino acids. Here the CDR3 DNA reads TGTGCCAGCAGTGCCCGGGACAGGGGTCATCAGCCCCAGCATTTT. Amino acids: CASSARDRGHQPQHF.

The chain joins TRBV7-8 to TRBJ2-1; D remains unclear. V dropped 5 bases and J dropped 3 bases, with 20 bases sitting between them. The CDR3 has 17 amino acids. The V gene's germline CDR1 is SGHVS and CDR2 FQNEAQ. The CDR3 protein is CASSHQTRSYIYNEQFF. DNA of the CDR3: TGTGCCAGCAGCCATCAAACCCGCTCTTATATCTACAATGAGCAGTTCTTC.